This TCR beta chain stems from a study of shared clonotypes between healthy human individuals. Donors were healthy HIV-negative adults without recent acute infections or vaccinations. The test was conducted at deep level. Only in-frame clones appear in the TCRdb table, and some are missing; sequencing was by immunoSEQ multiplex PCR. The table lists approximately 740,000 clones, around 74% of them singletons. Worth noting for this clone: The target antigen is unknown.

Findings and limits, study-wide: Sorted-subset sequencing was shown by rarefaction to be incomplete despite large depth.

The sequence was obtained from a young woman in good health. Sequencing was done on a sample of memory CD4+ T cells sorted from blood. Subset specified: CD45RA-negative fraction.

The CDR3 region is CASSDRGYTEAFF. The DNA of the CDR3 is TGCGCCAGCAGCGACAGGGGCTACACTGAAGCTTTCTTT. This chain connects TRBV10-2 to TRBJ1-1; 8 nucleotides align to TRBD1. The CDR3 loop spans 13 amino acids. V was pared by 6 bases and J by 3 bases, with 3 bases of the junction left unmatched. CDR1 WSHSY and CDR2 SAAADI come from the germline V gene.